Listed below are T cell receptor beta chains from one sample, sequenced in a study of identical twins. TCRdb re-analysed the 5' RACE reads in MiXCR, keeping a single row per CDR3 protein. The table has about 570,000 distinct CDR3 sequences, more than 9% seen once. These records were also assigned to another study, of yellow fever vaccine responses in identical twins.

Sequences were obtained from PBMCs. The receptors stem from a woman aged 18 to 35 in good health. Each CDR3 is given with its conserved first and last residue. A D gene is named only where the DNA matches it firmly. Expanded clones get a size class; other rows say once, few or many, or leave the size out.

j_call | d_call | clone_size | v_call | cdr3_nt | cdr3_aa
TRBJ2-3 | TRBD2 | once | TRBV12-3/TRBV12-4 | TGTGCCAGCAGTTTAGGCCTAGCGGGAATAGGGGGCACAGATACGCAGTATTTT | CASSLGLAGIGGTDTQYF
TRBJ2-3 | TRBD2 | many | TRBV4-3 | TGCGCCAGCAGCCAGGTACTAGCGGGAGGGCGCCCCGTACACACAGATACGCAGTATTTT | CASSQVLAGGRPVHTDTQYF
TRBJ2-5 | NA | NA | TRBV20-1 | TGCAGTGCTAGCGGAGAGGGCGAAAGAGTAGTCCAAGAGACCCAGTACTTC | CSASGEGERVVQETQYF
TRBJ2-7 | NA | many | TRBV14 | TGTGCCAGCAGCCAAGCGAGTGGGCTCGAGCAGTACTTC | CASSQASGLEQYF
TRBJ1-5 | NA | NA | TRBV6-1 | TGTGCCAGCAGTGATTGGCCATATAGCAATCAGCCCCAGCATTTT | CASSDWPYSNQPQHF
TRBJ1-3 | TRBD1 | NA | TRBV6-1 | TGTGCCAGCAGAGCACCCCGGACAGGGGCTCAAGGAAACACCATATATTTT | CASRAPRTGAQGNTIYF
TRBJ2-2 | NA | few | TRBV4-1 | TGCGCCAGCAGCCAAGGCGATTTGGCCGGGGAGCTGTTTTTT | CASSQGDLAGELFF
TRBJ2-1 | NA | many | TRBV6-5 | TGTGCCAGCAGTTTCACCTCGACAGGAAATCTAGTCAATGAGCAGTTCTTC | CASSFTSTGNLVNEQFF
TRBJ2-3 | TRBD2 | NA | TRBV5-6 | TGTGCCAGCAGCCCTCTGACTAGCGGGAGGAAGACAGATACGCAGTATTTT | CASSPLTSGRKTDTQYF
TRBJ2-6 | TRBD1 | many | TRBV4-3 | TGCGCCAGCAGCCTTTCGGGACAGGGATCTGGGGCCAACGTCCTGACTTTC | CASSLSGQGSGANVLTF
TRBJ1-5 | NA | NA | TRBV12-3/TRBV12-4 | TGTGCCAGCAGCCCTTCGTATCAGCCCCAGCATTTT | CASSPSYQPQHF
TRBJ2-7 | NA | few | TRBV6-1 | TGTGCCAGCAGGGCTAAGGAGTACCGGGAGTCCTCCTACGAGCAGTACTTC | CASRAKEYRESSYEQYF
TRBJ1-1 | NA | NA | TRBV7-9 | TGTGCCAGCAGGCTACAGACTAACACTGAAGCTTTCTTT | CASRLQTNTEAFF
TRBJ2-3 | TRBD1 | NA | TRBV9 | TGTGCCAGCAGCGTTGGGGACAGGGGAGACACAGATACGCAGTATTTT | CASSVGDRGDTDTQYF
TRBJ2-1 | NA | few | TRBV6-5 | TGTGCCAGCAGGGCCTTTTACAATGAGCAGTTCTTC | CASRAFYNEQFF
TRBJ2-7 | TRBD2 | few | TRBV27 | TGTGCCACCCAGACTAGCGGGGCCTACGAGCAGTACTTC | CATQTSGAYEQYF
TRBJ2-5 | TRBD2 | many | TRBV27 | TGTGCCAGCAGACAACGACTAGCGGGAGACAGAGAGACCCAGTACTTC | CASRQRLAGDRETQYF
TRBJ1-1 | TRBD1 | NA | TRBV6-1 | TGTGCCAGCAGGACGACAGGGCTAACTGAAGCTTTCTTT | CASRTTGLTEAFF
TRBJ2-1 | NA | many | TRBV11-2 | TGTGCCAGCATCGCTTACCGGGACCTAAGCACCAGTGAGCAGTTCTTC | CASIAYRDLSTSEQFF
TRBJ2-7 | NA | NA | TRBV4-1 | TGCGCCAGCAGCCTGGAGGAAGCCGGGAGCTCCTACGAGCAGTACTTC | CASSLEEAGSSYEQYF
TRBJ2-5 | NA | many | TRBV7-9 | TGTGCCAGCAGCGCATACCCCTGGGAGACCCAGTACTTC | CASSAYPWETQYF
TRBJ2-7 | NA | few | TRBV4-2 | TGTGCCAGCAGCCAAGACGCCTTCTACGAGCAGTACTTC | CASSQDAFYEQYF
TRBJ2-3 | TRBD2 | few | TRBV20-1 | TGCAGTGCTAGAAGCGGGGGGGCGACAGATACGCAGTATTTT | CSARSGGATDTQYF
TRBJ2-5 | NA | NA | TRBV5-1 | TGCGCCAGCAGCTTGAGTCCAGAAGAGACCCAGTACTTC | CASSLSPEETQYF
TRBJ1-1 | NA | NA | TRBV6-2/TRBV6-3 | TGTGCCAGCAGTTACGCGGCGGTGAACACTGAAGCTTTCTTT | CASSYAAVNTEAFF
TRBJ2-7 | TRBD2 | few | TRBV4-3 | TGCGCCAGCAGCCCCGAAATAGCGGGAGGGCCCGGGCAGTACTTC | CASSPEIAGGPGQYF
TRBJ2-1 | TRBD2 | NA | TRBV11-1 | TGTGCCAGCAGCCTTCGGGTGACTAGCGGGAGTCGTGTGGCCAATGAGCAGTTCTTC | CASSLRVTSGSRVANEQFF
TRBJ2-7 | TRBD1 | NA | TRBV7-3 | TGTGCCAGCAGCTTGGGACAGGCCCTTGGTGAGCAGTACTTC | CASSLGQALGEQYF
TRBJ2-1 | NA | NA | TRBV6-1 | TGTGCCAGCAGACGGGAGGGACAGCGAAGGAGCTCCTACAATGAGCAGTTCTTC | CASRREGQRRSSYNEQFF
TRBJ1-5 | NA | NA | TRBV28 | TGTGCCAGCACCCAAATAACCCGGGGGAGGCCCCAGCATTTT | CASTQITRGRPQHF
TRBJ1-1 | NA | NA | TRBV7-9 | TGTGCCAGCAGCGAGGGGGACGGTCCGAACACTGAAGCTTTCTTT | CASSEGDGPNTEAFF
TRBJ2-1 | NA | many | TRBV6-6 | TGTGCCAGCAGCCTGACAGATGAGCAGTTCTTC | CASSLTDEQFF
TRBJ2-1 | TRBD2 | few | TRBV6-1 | TGTGCCAGCAGTGAACGGCCCCCCGGGACTAGCGGAAATGAGCAGTTCTTC | CASSERPPGTSGNEQFF
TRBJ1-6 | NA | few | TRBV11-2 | TGTGCCAGCAGCTTAGAAGGGTCACCCCTCCACTTT | CASSLEGSPLHF
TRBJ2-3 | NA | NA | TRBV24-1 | TGTGCCACCAGTGATTCTCTCAGGGAGAAGTATTTT | CATSDSLREKYF
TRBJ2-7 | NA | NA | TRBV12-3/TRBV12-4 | TGTGCCAGCAGCCCCCTGGCGGGAAACGAGCAGTACTTC | CASSPLAGNEQYF
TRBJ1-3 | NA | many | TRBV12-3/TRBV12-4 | TGTGCCAGCAGTATCCGGAACACCATATATTTT | CASSIRNTIYF
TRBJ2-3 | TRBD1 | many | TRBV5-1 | TGCGCCAGCAGCTCGGACGGGACAGCCACAGATACGCAGTATTTT | CASSSDGTATDTQYF
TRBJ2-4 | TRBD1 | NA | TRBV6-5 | TGTGCCAGCAGTTACTCGGGACAGGTCCTCATTCAGTACTTC | CASSYSGQVLIQYF
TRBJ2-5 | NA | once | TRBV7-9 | TGTGCCAGCAGCTCGCTCCCCCGGGGCTTAGAGACCCAGTACTTC | CASSSLPRGLETQYF
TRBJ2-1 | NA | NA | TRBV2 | TGTGCCAGCAATCCGGGGCGTGCTGCGGGGCATGAGCAGTTCTTC | CASNPGRAAGHEQFF
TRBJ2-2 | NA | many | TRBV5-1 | TGCGCCAGCAGCTTTGAGGGGACGGGGAACACCGGGGAGCTGTTTTTT | CASSFEGTGNTGELFF
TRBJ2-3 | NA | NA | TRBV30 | TGTGCCTGGAGGGGACACTATACGCAGTATTTT | CAWRGHYTQYF
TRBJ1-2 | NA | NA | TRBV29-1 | TGCAGCGCTGACATGATTAGAGGTGGCTACACCTTC | CSADMIRGGYTF
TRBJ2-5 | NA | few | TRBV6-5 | TGTGCCAGCAGTTACTCGGAGATAGGGAATCGGGAGACCCAGTACTTC | CASSYSEIGNRETQYF
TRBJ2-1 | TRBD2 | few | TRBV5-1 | TGCGCCAGCAGCTATACGGGAGCGGGGGGGCAAAATGAGCAGTTCTTC | CASSYTGAGGQNEQFF
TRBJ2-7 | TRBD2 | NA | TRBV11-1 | TGTGCCAGCAGCTTAGGGTCACTAGCGGGAGTGGATCCCTACGAGCAGTACTTC | CASSLGSLAGVDPYEQYF
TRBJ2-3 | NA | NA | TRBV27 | TGTGCCAGCAGTTCTATCCTGGGGAGCACAGATACGCAGTATTTT | CASSSILGSTDTQYF
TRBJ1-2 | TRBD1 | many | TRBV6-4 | TGTGCCAGCAGTGACTCCCAAGCCGGGACAGTCAACTATGGCTACACCTTC | CASSDSQAGTVNYGYTF
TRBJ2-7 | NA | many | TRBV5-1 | TGCGCCAGCAGCTTGCTTCCCAAGGAAGGTTCTTACGAGCAGTACTTC | CASSLLPKEGSYEQYF
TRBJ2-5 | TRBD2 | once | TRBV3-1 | TGTGCCAGCAGCCAGTACCGGACTAGCTCGGAGACCCAGCACTTC | CASSQYRTSSETQHF
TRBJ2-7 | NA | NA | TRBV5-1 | TGCGCCAGCAGCTTGGTCCATGTCGACGAGCAGTACTTC | CASSLVHVDEQYF
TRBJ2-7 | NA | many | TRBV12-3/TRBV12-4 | TGTGCCAGCAGTTTAGGACAAGCCTTTAACGAGCAGTACTTC | CASSLGQAFNEQYF
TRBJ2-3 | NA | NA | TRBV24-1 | TGTGCCACCAGTGTGCGGGGAACAGATACGCAGTATTTT | CATSVRGTDTQYF